This T cell receptor (beta chain) originates from a study of blood T cell repertoires in COVID-19 (dated by TCRdb to 2020 to 2022). With regard to the full study: Samples from collaborators originated in the United States, Italy and Spain and spanned both the acute and convalescent phases of COVID-19. The prospective study material was composed of cDNA or gDNA derived from T cells, B-cell-depleted T cells, or PBMCs. Subjects who had been exposed to COVID-19, were actively infected with it, or had recovered from it provided the deeply sampled blood TCRbeta repertoires that made up the dataset. The repertoires were released in a freely available public database intended as a resource for research on the immune response to SARS-CoV-2. Samples came from the ongoing ImmuneRACE study (first 160 participants) plus 1,254 subjects from 6 global collaborators. Sample metadata almost always included a de-identified subject ID, COVID-19 status, age in years and sex. Where available, HLA class I and class II types were taken from metadata supplied by the sample provider and were not determined by assay-based typing. Results the study describes overall, beyond this receptor: The quantity of clinical and demographic metadata differed by source and by participant and was supplied without curation.

TCRbeta CDR3 regions were amplified from genomic DNA by means of the immunoSEQ Assay, a bias-controlled multiplex PCR. Concerning the study's data processing: Nucleated cell counts per sample were estimated from amplification of reference gene primers within the assay. Sequence reads were collapsed and filtered to measure the absolute abundance of every unique TCRbeta CDR3 rearrangement. For each sample, productive Simpson clonality was calculated as the square root of Simpson's diversity index over productive rearrangements. TCRdb holds this immuneACCESS table with in-frame rearrangements only. Some clones are missing; in checked studies, unresolved V genes explain under half, and the rest has no known cause. V, J and clone size derive from that table, while D and trimming were established from the DNA sequence. The sample contains over 100,000 clones, approximately 86% of them found a single time. The ten largest clones add up to 11% of the sample.

The germline V gene (reference sequence) supplies CDR1 SGHNT and CDR2 YYREEE. Cut back by 7 bases and 1 base, the V and J ends lie 8 bases apart. The CDR3 holds 13 amino acids from the cysteine to the phenylalanine. The retained sequence is limited to the CDR3, 39 bases, with the frame set at the first base. In Seattle, one collaborating source enrolled patients while the infection was active and tracked those patients longitudinally over the course of disease. The collaborating institutions used their own protocols to collect whole blood in K2EDTA tubes. For TCRbeta analysis, collaborators shipped samples in one of three forms: frozen whole blood, isolated PBMCs, or DNA extracted from either of those sample types. Of note for this clone: Its antigen is still unknown. No base quality information exists; no much larger clone differs at one position.

The sequence was collected from an older woman with COVID-19, enrolled during active disease. Material: peripheral blood. The chain couples TRBV5-4 to TRBJ2-2; matching of 6 bases hints at TRBD1 as the D gene. The DNA is as follows: TGTGCCAGCGGGGACATGAACACCGGGGAGCTGTTTTTT. This is translated as CASGDMNTGELFF.